This T cell receptor beta chain was observed in a study of T cells in Graves' hyperthyroidism and ophthalmopathy. About the research overall: Peripheral blood draws took place at initial diagnosis, ahead of any treatment.

CDR3 length: 14 amino acids. Germline lookup yields CDR1 LGHDT and CDR2 YNNKEL (reference sequence). Trimming stripped 4 bases from V and 8 bases from J, with 16 bases between. Amplification targeted TCR beta CDR3 regions from RNA transcripts. HTBI primers were the set used in a first-round RT-PCR of the TCR CDR3. TCRdb reanalysed the multiplex PCR reads using MiXCR and keeps one entry per CDR3 protein. The sample records fewer than 500,000 distinct CDR3 sequences, approximately 15% being singletons. This clonotype was counted many times. V is TRBV3-1 and J is TRBJ2-3; D is uncertain. The material sequenced was blood. This sequence originates from a woman under 40 with Graves' ophthalmopathy. The CDR3, as DNA: TGTGCCAGCAGCCTCGACGTGGGCATGGGTACGCAGTATTTT. This translates into CASSLDVGMGTQYF.